This T cell receptor beta chain was profiled in a study of CD8+ T cells in alopecia areata. In the study overall: Disease severity was quantified as SALT score of affected scalp area. Study results and caveats: In scalp and blood during tofacitinib, many expanded lesional clones persisted. For patients receiving tofacitinib, scalp clonality and expanded CD8+ clones among the top 100 significantly decreased.

A word on this clone: Antigen specificity is unknown.

Treatment given: oral pan-JAK inhibitor, 5-10 mg twice daily. Extracted RNA was reverse transcribed, and the resulting cDNA served as sequencing template. Measured with immunoSEQ multiplex PCR; TCRdb has only the in-frame clones, and not every one. Of more than 150,000 clones in the sample, 51% are singletons; the top ten hold over 9.5%. The sequence derives from a human donor with alopecia areata. This material consisted of CD8+ T cells sorted from blood, taken at roughly week 53, from a patient treated with tofacitinib.

The CDR3 region is CASSALQVGGELFF. In DNA form, the CDR3 reads TGTGCCAGCAGTGCCCTACAGGTCGGCGGGGAGCTGTTTTTT. The chain recombines TRBV2 with TRBJ2-2; a possible D gene is TRBD1 (5 bases). In germline, CDR1 is SNHLY, CDR2 FYNNEI. The ends were cut back, 4 bases at V and 7 bases at J, with 13 bases in the middle. This CDR3 is 14 amino acids long.